The rows below give T cell receptor beta chains drawn from one sample of a study of blood T cells in healthy people across ages. TCRdb used MiXCR to reprocess the 5' RACE reads, holding one entry per CDR3 protein. The repertoire holds just over 1 million distinct CDR3 sequences, with around 45% as singletons. What was sequenced was blood. The receptors stem from a woman aged 55-69 years in good health. The CDR3 runs from the conserved cysteine through the conserved F or W. The order of the fields is J gene, V gene, clone size, D gene, CDR3 DNA, CDR3 protein. The D gene is left open where the match is weak. Clone size is stated in some rows and not others, as once, few, many or a class when expanded.

>TRBJ2-5|TRBV5-6|few|-
TGTGCCAGCAGCTTGGGCCCCCCGGGTGAGCCCCAGTACTTC
CASSLGPPGEPQYF
>TRBJ2-7|TRBV20-1|once|-
TGCAGTGCTAGAGATACCGGGACCGCCAACACCTACGAGCAGTACTTC
CSARDTGTANTYEQYF
>TRBJ2-3|TRBV20-1|-|TRBD2
TGCAGTGCTAGAGCCATCCTAGCGGGTAACACAGCTACGCAGTATTTT
CSARAILAGNTATQYF
>TRBJ1-4|TRBV20-1|-|-
TGCAGTGCTAGGGGGCAAAGGCCAACTAATGAAAAACTGTTTTTT
CSARGQRPTNEKLFF
>TRBJ2-5|TRBV27|-|-
TGTGCCAGCAGCCGAGGTGGGGTTCAAGAGACCCAGTACTTC
CASSRGGVQETQYF
>TRBJ2-7|TRBV29-1|many|-
TGCAGCGTTGAGGCCCCAGGGAAGGCCTACGAGCAGTACTTC
CSVEAPGKAYEQYF
>TRBJ2-7|TRBV2|-|-
TGTGCCAGCAGTGAAGTGGTCGGAAGCTCCTACGAGCAGTACTTC
CASSEVVGSSYEQYF
>TRBJ1-1|TRBV6-2/TRBV6-3|-|-
TGTGCCAGCAACCCGACTCCTAGGGGTATTGAAGCTTTCTTT
CASNPTPRGIEAFF
>TRBJ2-1|TRBV29-1|many|-
TGCAGCGTTGGGCTGCTGACAGGTTACAATGAGCAGTTCTTC
CSVGLLTGYNEQFF
>TRBJ2-7|TRBV5-1|-|-
TGCGCCAGCAGCTTGGAGAGAAAGGCCTACGAGCAGTACTTC
CASSLERKAYEQYF
>TRBJ2-1|TRBV27|-|TRBD2
TGTGCCAGCAGTCTAAGCGGGAGCTCCCACAATGAGCAGTTCTTC
CASSLSGSSHNEQFF
>TRBJ2-7|TRBV7-2|once|-
TGTGCCGGCAGCGTAACGGAAGTGAGGTACTTC
CAGSVTEVRYF
>TRBJ1-2|TRBV7-9|-|TRBD1
TGTGCCAGCAGCTTCCAACAGGGGTTCGGTTCGCCAAATGGCTACACCTTC
CASSFQQGFGSPNGYTF
>TRBJ2-5|TRBV5-4|-|-
TGTGCCAGCAGCTTGGCCGGGGAGCCCCAAGAGACCCAGTACTTC
CASSLAGEPQETQYF
>TRBJ2-5|TRBV20-1|-|TRBD2
TGCAGTGCTAGTGGTGGTAGCGGGAGAATAAGGGAGACCCAGTACTTC
CSASGGSGRIRETQYF
>TRBJ2-3|TRBV6-2/TRBV6-3|few|TRBD2
TGTGCCAGCAGTTACTGGACTAGTTACACAGATACGCAGTATTTT
CASSYWTSYTDTQYF
>TRBJ2-6|TRBV27|many|-
TGTGCCAGCAGTCGCTCGCCCACCATGTCTGGGGCCAACGTCCTGACTTTC
CASSRSPTMSGANVLTF
>TRBJ2-1|TRBV10-3|few|-
TGTGCCATCAGCGGGACCCTCAATGAGCAGTTCTTC
CAISGTLNEQFF
>TRBJ2-1|TRBV24-1|-|-
TGTGCCACCAGTGATTCTACAGGGAGGAATGAGCAGTTCTTC
CATSDSTGRNEQFF
>TRBJ2-7|TRBV5-5|-|-
TGTGCCACCAATCCGGTGGCGGGCTACACCTACGAGCAGTACTTC
CATNPVAGYTYEQYF
>TRBJ2-5|TRBV6-1|-|TRBD1
TGTGCCAGCAGTGAAAGACAGGGATCGTCGGGGGAGACCCAGTACTTC
CASSERQGSSGETQYF
>TRBJ2-4|TRBV21-1|-|-
TGTGCCAGCAGCAAAGTGGTAGCGGGAGGTGAGGGATTCCATGAGCAGTACTTC
CASSKVVAGGEGFHEQYF
>TRBJ2-2|TRBV9|few|-
TGTGCCAGCAGCGTAGTAGGCGGGGAGCTGTTTTTT
CASSVVGGELFF
>TRBJ2-1|TRBV11-2|few|TRBD1
TGTGCCAGCAGCCCGGGACAGGGCAAAACAAATGAGCAGTTCTTC
CASSPGQGKTNEQFF
>TRBJ2-2|TRBV4-2|once|TRBD2
TGTGCCAGCAGCGCCACTAGCGGCACCGGGGAGCTGTTTTTT
CASSATSGTGELFF
>TRBJ2-1|TRBV11-3|-|TRBD2
TGTGCCAGCAGCAAGACTAGCGGGAGGGCCCCCTACAATGAGCAGTTCTTC
CASSKTSGRAPYNEQFF
>TRBJ2-2|TRBV2|-|TRBD1
TGTGCCAGCAATGGACAGGGAAACACCGGGGAGCTGTTTTTT
CASNGQGNTGELFF
>TRBJ2-7|TRBV20-1|-|-
TGCAGTGCTAGAAGGGGCATCAGTTACGAGCAGTACTTC
CSARRGISYEQYF
>TRBJ2-7|TRBV5-6|-|-
TGTGCCAGCAGCTTGGACAGGGATACCTACGAGCAGTACTTC
CASSLDRDTYEQYF
>TRBJ2-6|TRBV27|few|-
TGTGCCAGCACCCGCTGGGACCCTGGGGCCAACGTCCTGACTTTC
CASTRWDPGANVLTF